Below are 2 T cell receptor beta chains sequenced from a single sample in a study of beta chain features in type 1 diabetes. These receptors are not linked to any known antigen. Overall study findings and caveats: In every one of the four CD4+ subsets, TCRB CDR3s were moderately but significantly shorter in Type 1 diabetes patients.

Since all of the isolated RNA was reverse transcribed, expressed TCRB transcripts were what got sequenced. Profiled with immunoSEQ multiplex PCR; TCRdb holds only in-frame clones, not every one. The sample has over 100,000 clones, about 16% seen once. The specimen was central memory CD4+ T cells from blood. The receptors were gathered from a young man with type 1 diabetes.

This clone has just a few counts. The V call is TRBV11-2, the J call TRBJ2-4; D assignment may be TRBD1 or TRBD2 (5 bases each). The CDR3 loop spans 13 amino acids. The germline gives CDR1 SGHAT, CDR2 FQNNGV. The V end lost 8 bases, the J end lost 1 base, and 9 bases lay between the germline ends. CDR3 amino acids: CASGWDAKNIQYF. DNA of the CDR3: TGTGCCAGCGGCTGGGACGCCAAAAACATTCAGTACTTC.

The CDR3 is CASSVEPLSTDTQYF. The CDR3 DNA sequence: TGTGCCAGCAGCGTAGAGCCCCTTAGCACAGATACGCAGTATTTT. This chain joins TRBV9 and TRBJ2-3; D unresolved. The CDR3 runs to 15 residues. The germline V gene encodes CDR1 SGDLS and CDR2 YYNGEE. Trimming shortened V by 0 bases and J by 0 bases, and 8 bases separated the two germline ends.